This passage covers 26 T cell receptor beta chains from one sample sequenced in a study of blood T cell repertoires in COVID-19. Generated by immunoSEQ multiplex PCR, the TCRdb table keeps only in-frame clones and is missing some. The sample contains some 71,000 clones, 80% to 90% of which appear only once. The sample consisted of peripheral blood. The receptors were sampled from a woman aged 45-59 years with acute or convalescent COVID-19.

The gene calls are TRBV9 and TRBJ2-2; no firm D call. CDR1 and CDR2 from the germline V gene are SGDLS and YYNGEE. Trimming removed 1 base from V and 0 bases from J, with 7 bases in between. The CDR3 totals 15 residues. The CDR3 spells CASSVFRTNTGELFF. CDR3 bases: TGTGCCAGCAGCGTATTCAGGACGAACACCGGGGAGCTGTTTTTT.

The CDR3 bases are TGTGCCAGTAGTATAGGACAGACGCTAGCCAAAAACATTCAGTACTTC. As protein: CASSIGQTLAKNIQYF. The chain links TRBV19 to TRBJ2-4, with D possibly being TRBD1 (5 bases). Trimming stripped 1 base from V and 0 bases from J, with 10 bases between. The CDR3 consists of 16 residues. The V gene's germline CDR1 is LNHDA and CDR2 SQIVND (reference sequence).

The chain uses TRBV6-2 or TRBV6-3 and TRBJ1-1; 11 nucleotides match TRBD1. The CDR3 length is 18 residues. Looked up from germline, CDR1 is MNHEY and CDR2 is SVGEGT. With 6 bases clipped from V and 4 bases from J, the junction kept 16 bases outside the gene matches. CDR3 nucleotides: TGTGCCAGCAGCCGACCTCATGCCGGGACAGGGGGAATCACTGAAGCTTTCTTT. Protein: CASSRPHAGTGGITEAFF.

This clone appeared a single time. This chain joins TRBV5-1 and TRBJ1-2; tentative D call: TRBD1 (6 bases). This CDR3 has 15 residues. V shed 3 bases and J shed 4 bases, with 16 bases lying between them. Germline CDR1 is SGHRS and CDR2 is YFSETQ. The CDR3 sequence: CASSSDPTGTYGYTF. CDR3 in DNA: TGCGCCAGCAGCTCGGACCCGACAGGTACCTATGGCTACACCTTC. The entire variable domain, with the rest obtained from reference TRBV5-1 and TRBJ1-2, is as follows: KAGVTQTPRYLIKTRGQQVTLSCSPISGHRSVSWYQQTPGQGLQFLFEYFSETQRNKGNFPGRFSGRQFSNSRSEMNVSTLELGDSALYLCASSSDPTGTYGYTFGSGTRLTVV.

V and J are TRBV5-1 and TRBJ2-5; D is perhaps TRBD2 (6 bases). The CDR3 length is 15 residues. In germline, CDR1 is SGHRS, CDR2 YFSETQ. V gave up 0 bases and J gave up 5 bases, with 14 bases separating them. Here the CDR3 reads CASSLDSGTGETQYF. DNA for the CDR3: TGCGCCAGCAGCTTGGACTCAGGGACTGGCGAGACCCAGTACTTC.

This chain connects TRBV10-3 to TRBJ1-1, with D possibly TRBD1 on 5 matching bases. CDR1 ENHRY and CDR2 SYGVKD come from the germline V gene. The CDR3 consists of 14 residues. Between the trimmed V and J ends, which lost 4 bases and 5 bases, there was a span of 14 bases. CDR3 protein: CAISGQQYDTEAFF. The CDR3 bases are TGTGCCATCAGTGGACAGCAATATGATACTGAAGCTTTCTTT.

The chain employs TRBV11-3 and TRBJ2-1, with 8 bases aligning to TRBD1. V was pared by 4 bases and J by 7 bases, with 6 bases of the junction left unmatched. The CDR3 has 14 amino acids. Germline V gene lookup returns CDR1 SGHNT and CDR2 YENEEA. This CDR3 reads CASSSLRQGNEQFF. The CDR3 DNA sequence: TGTGCCAGCAGCTCGCTACGACAGGGGAATGAGCAGTTCTTC.

The V gene is TRBV6-2 or TRBV6-3, the J gene TRBJ2-6; D may be TRBD1 (5 bases). This CDR3 contains 20 residues. Germline V CDR1 and CDR2: MNHEY, SVGEGT. V lost 7 bases to trimming and J lost 0 bases, with 25 bases between them. This CDR3 is CASIPDSPLKLISGANVLTF. CDR3 DNA sequence: TGTGCCAGCATCCCAGACAGTCCCCTTAAACTTATCTCTGGGGCCAACGTCCTGACTTTC.

With regard to this clone: Mismatch with germline at one junction end may stem from a read error. The chain combines TRBV27 with TRBJ2-6; the D is unclear. The CDR3 loop spans 16 amino acids. CDR1 MNHEY and CDR2 SMNVEV come from the germline V gene (reference sequence). CDR3 sequence (DNA): TGTGCCGGCAGTTTATCGATAACAGCTGGGGCCAACGTCCTGACTTTC. It yields the protein CAGSLSITAGANVLTF.

The chain employs TRBV27 and TRBJ2-3, with D hard to call. Germline CDR1 is MNHEY and CDR2 is SMNVEV (reference sequence). The length of the CDR3 is 15 residues. V dropped 8 bases and J dropped 6 bases, with 21 bases sitting between them. This chain's CDR3 is CASGSPGPHKDTQYF. The CDR3 DNA is TGTGCCAGCGGATCTCCTGGGCCCCATAAGGATACGCAGTATTTT.

In its sample, this clone was seen once. V is TRBV6-5 and J is TRBJ2-7; the D gene is possibly TRBD1 (7 bases). V was cut by 8 bases and J by 0 bases, with 17 bases left in between. This CDR3 has 15 residues. Germline V lookup: CDR1 MNHEY, CDR2 SVGAGI. The CDR3 loop is CASAQGGGLSYEQYF. The CDR3 DNA is TGTGCCAGCGCCCAAGGAGGGGGCCTCTCCTACGAGCAGTACTTC.

The rearrangement joins TRBV4-2 to TRBJ2-1; TRBD2 aligns across 8 bases. The V and J ends lost 1 base and 5 bases, in that order; junction bases with no gene match: 4. The CDR3 sequence is 15 residues long. CDR1 and CDR2 (germline): LGHNA, YNFKEQ. DNA of the CDR3: TGTGCCAGCAGCCAAGCGACTAGCGCCAACAATGAGCAGTTCTTC. Protein product: CASSQATSANNEQFF.

This clone was counted ten times or more. The chain employs TRBV11-1 and TRBJ1-1; D remains unclear. Germline CDR1 reads SGHAT; CDR2 reads FQDESV (reference sequence). V was shortened by 5 bases and J by 9 bases, with 13 bases between the two germline ends. This CDR3 is built from 12 residues. The chain's CDR3 is CASSPEGGQAFF. The DNA for the CDR3 is TGTGCCAGCAGCCCCGAGGGCGGGCAAGCTTTCTTT.

This clone was seen once. The chain couples TRBV4-1 to TRBJ2-7, with 8 positions matching TRBD2. Looked up from germline, CDR1 is MGHRA and CDR2 is YSYEKL. CDR3 length: 14 residues. V gave up 3 bases and J gave up 2 bases; unmatched junction bases: 3. CDR3 in DNA: TGCGCCAGCAGCCAGGGACTAGTCCCCTACGAGCAGTACTTC. It encodes CASSQGLVPYEQYF.

Worth noting for this clone: A read error may account for a junction end that differs from germline. The chain employs TRBV6-4 and TRBJ2-7; 11 positions match TRBD1. Germline CDR1 is MRHNA and CDR2 is SNTAGT. The length of the CDR3 is 13 residues. This CDR3 reads CASRRPGQGGRDF. The CDR3 DNA reads TGTGCCAGCAGGCGCCCGGGACAGGGGGGAAGGGACTTC.

The chain has TRBV7-8 and TRBJ2-5, with 11 bases that match TRBD2. Losses at the gene ends were 6 bases for V and 2 bases for J; bases not matched to a gene: 8. Germline V gene lookup returns CDR1 SGHVS and CDR2 FQNEAQ. The CDR3 extends over 16 amino acids. The CDR3 here is CASSQRLAGRQETQYF. DNA of the CDR3: TGTGCCAGCAGTCAGAGACTAGCGGGGAGACAAGAGACCCAGTACTTC.

This sequence joins TRBV14 and TRBJ2-1, with D possibly TRBD2 on 5 matching bases. The CDR3 is 16 amino acids. The V gene's germline CDR1 is SGHDN and CDR2 FVKESK. Trimming removed 0 bases at V and 7 bases at J, with 16 bases between. CDR3 in DNA: TGTGCCAGCAGCCAAGATATGCTAGCTCTAGTTAATGAGCAGTTCTTC. It translates to CASSQDMLALVNEQFF.

To note about this clone: Other DNA sequences in this specimen translate into the identical CDR3. The chain carries TRBV29-1 and TRBJ2-5; tentative D call: TRBD1 (5 bases). V shed 0 bases and J shed 5 bases, with 7 bases lying between them. The CDR3 covers 12 residues. CDR1 and CDR2 from the germline V gene are SQVTM and ANQGSEA. CDR3 nucleotides: TGCAGCGTTGAAGACCCAGGGGAGACCCAGTACTTC. Amino acid sequence: CSVEDPGETQYF.

V gene TRBV19 combines with J gene TRBJ2-5, with 8 bases that match TRBD1. Trimming removed 5 bases from V and 2 bases from J; junction bases left unmatched: 4. The CDR3 contains 14 residues. Germline CDR1 is LNHDA and CDR2 is SQIVND (reference sequence). CDR3 sequence: CASSDRGGQETQYF. DNA of the CDR3: TGTGCCAGTAGTGACAGGGGCGGACAAGAGACCCAGTACTTC.

CDR3 protein: CASSSSTGAVRTGELFF. Written as DNA, the CDR3 is TGCGCCAGCAGCTCAAGTACAGGGGCGGTCCGGACCGGGGAGCTGTTTTTT. The chain employs TRBV5-1 and TRBJ2-2, with 7 nucleotides matching TRBD1. CDR1 SGHRS and CDR2 YFSETQ come from the germline V gene. The CDR3 has 17 amino acids. Trimming took 3 bases from V and 5 from J; bases not matched to a gene: 13. Full variable domain (remainder filled in from reference TRBV5-1 and TRBJ2-2): KAGVTQTPRYLIKTRGQQVTLSCSPISGHRSVSWYQQTPGQGLQFLFEYFSETQRNKGNFPGRFSGRQFSNSRSEMNVSTLELGDSALYLCASSSSTGAVRTGELFFGEGSRLTVL.

This chain's CDR3 is CASSPGQGFLLETQYF. Here the CDR3 DNA reads TGTGCCAGCAGCCCGGGACAGGGATTTTTGTTGGAGACCCAGTACTTC. The V call is TRBV14, the J call TRBJ2-5, with TRBD1 identical over 9 bases. CDR3 length: 16 residues. The trim removed 4 bases at V and 5 bases at J, leaving 11 bases unmatched. Looked up from germline, CDR1 is SGHDN and CDR2 is FVKESK.

CDR3 sequence reads: CASSQAGVASTQYF. CDR3 nucleotides: TGTGCCAGCAGCCAAGCAGGGGTCGCATCGACCCAGTACTTC. This rearrangement joins TRBV3-1 (or the pseudogene TRBV3-2) to TRBJ2-5; perhaps TRBD1 as D (6 bases). This CDR3 spans 14 amino acids. V lost 1 base and J 7 bases, leaving 13 bases between the germline ends. Germline CDR1 LGHDT, CDR2 YNNKEL (reference sequence).

V gene TRBV19 combines with J gene TRBJ1-6, with 7 bases lining up with TRBD1. V gave up 6 bases and J gave up 7 bases; unmatched junction bases: 3. The CDR3 contains 13 residues. The germline gives CDR1 LNHDA, CDR2 SQIVND (reference sequence). The CDR3 DNA follows: TGTGCCAGTAGCCAGACAGGGAATTCACCCCTCCACTTT. This gives the protein CASSQTGNSPLHF. Together with reference TRBV19 and TRBJ1-6, the CDR3 gives the full variable domain: DGGITQSPKYLFRKEGQNVTLSCEQNLNHDAMYWYRQDPGQGLRLIYYSQIVNDFQKGDIAEGYSVSREKKESFPLTVTSAQKNPTAFYLCASSQTGNSPLHFGNGTRLTVT.

The chain has TRBV3-1 (or the pseudogene TRBV3-2) and TRBJ1-6; 10 bases agree with TRBD1. This CDR3 comprises 16 residues. With V trimmed by 1 base and J by 7 bases, 4 bases remained unmatched. Per germline, CDR1 LGHDT and CDR2 YNNKEL (reference sequence). For the CDR3, the DNA is TGTGCCAGCAGCCAAGGGGGACAGGGGTCGAATTCACCCCTCCACTTT. The encoded protein is CASSQGGQGSNSPLHF.

The gene calls are TRBV4-1 and TRBJ2-3; 12 bases agree with TRBD2. This CDR3 is 18 amino acids long. Germline values: CDR1 MGHRA, CDR2 YSYEKL. V was pared by 2 bases and J by 3 bases, with 9 bases of the junction left unmatched. CDR3 bases: TGCGCCAGCAGCCAAACCGGGACTAGCGGGCTTAGGACAGATACGCAGTATTTT. Encoded protein: CASSQTGTSGLRTDTQYF.

The chain carries TRBV4-2 and TRBJ1-3; D may be TRBD1 (5 bases). The CDR3 covers 16 residues. From germline, CDR1 is LGHNA and CDR2 YNFKEQ. V was cut by 4 bases and J by 4 bases, with 17 bases left in between. CDR3 nucleotide sequence: TGTGCCAGCAGCCCAAGAAACCCCGGGGGAGGAAACACCATATATTTT. Its translation is CASSPRNPGGGNTIYF.